A selection of T cell receptor beta chains follows, all from one sample in a study of control samples from healthy donors and cancer patients. Repertoires were generated with immunoSEQ multiplex PCR, while TCRdb's copy carries only in-frame clones and drops some. The table shows tens of thousands of clones, with around nine tenths occurring only once. Sequenced sample: PBMCs. Receptors were obtained from a man aged 30-40 years with colorectal cancer. CDR3s include the opening cysteine and the closing phenylalanine or tryptophan. Each record gives: clone size, D gene, V gene, J gene, CDR3 protein, CDR3 DNA. The D gene is left open where the match is weak. Clone size, where shown, is once, few, many, or a class for clones that have expanded.

abundance: NA; d_gene: NA; v_gene: TRBV4-3; j_gene: TRBJ2-2; CDR3aa: CASSQAADNTGELFF; CDR3nt: TGCGCCAGCAGCCAAGCAGCGGATAACACCGGGGAGCTGTTTTTT
abundance: NA; d_gene: NA; v_gene: TRBV29-1; j_gene: TRBJ2-3; CDR3aa: CSVGRGPDTQYF; CDR3nt: TGCAGCGTTGGACGGGGCCCAGATACGCAGTATTTT
abundance: NA; d_gene: NA; v_gene: TRBV5-1; j_gene: TRBJ1-1; CDR3aa: CASSLIGSRPTEAFF; CDR3nt: TGCGCCAGCAGCTTGATAGGATCTCGGCCCACTGAAGCTTTCTTT
abundance: NA; d_gene: NA; v_gene: TRBV27; j_gene: TRBJ2-3; CDR3aa: CASSPPQWGVGTDTQYF; CDR3nt: TGTGCCAGCAGTCCCCCCCAGTGGGGGGTGGGCACAGATACGCAGTATTTT
abundance: NA; d_gene: TRBD1; v_gene: TRBV11-2; j_gene: TRBJ2-6; CDR3aa: CASRFLRDRGAGANVLTF; CDR3nt: TGTGCCAGCAGATTCCTCCGGGACAGGGGAGCAGGGGCCAACGTCCTGACTTTC
abundance: NA; d_gene: TRBD2; v_gene: TRBV3-1/TRBV3-2; j_gene: TRBJ2-3; CDR3aa: CASSHFKAGVIPDTQYF; CDR3nt: TGTGCCAGCAGCCACTTCAAAGCGGGGGTCATTCCGGATACGCAGTATTTT
abundance: NA; d_gene: NA; v_gene: TRBV5-6; j_gene: TRBJ1-2; CDR3aa: CASSPGWQGTVWYGYTF; CDR3nt: TGTGCCAGCAGCCCGGGCTGGCAGGGGACGGTTTGGTATGGCTACACCTTC
abundance: NA; d_gene: NA; v_gene: TRBV11-3; j_gene: TRBJ2-1; CDR3aa: CASSLGAGPYNEQFF; CDR3nt: TGTGCCAGCAGCTTAGGGGCGGGACCCTACAATGAGCAGTTCTTC
abundance: NA; d_gene: TRBD1; v_gene: TRBV18; j_gene: TRBJ1-2; CDR3aa: CASSPVQGDGYTF; CDR3nt: TGTGCCAGCTCACCCGTACAGGGGGATGGCTACACCTTC
abundance: NA; d_gene: NA; v_gene: TRBV3-1/TRBV3-2; j_gene: TRBJ1-2; CDR3aa: CASSLGGRPGYTF; CDR3nt: TGTGCCAGCAGCCTTGGGGGGAGACCTGGCTACACCTTC
abundance: NA; d_gene: TRBD1; v_gene: TRBV14; j_gene: TRBJ1-4; CDR3aa: CASSSPGQGDEKLFF; CDR3nt: TGTGCCAGCAGTTCCCCGGGACAGGGTGATGAAAAACTGTTTTTT
abundance: NA; d_gene: NA; v_gene: TRBV2; j_gene: TRBJ2-3; CDR3aa: CASRRGYTDTQYF; CDR3nt: TGTGCCAGCAGGCGGGGCTACACAGATACGCAGTATTTT
abundance: NA; d_gene: TRBD1; v_gene: TRBV9; j_gene: TRBJ1-4; CDR3aa: CASSRDSVNEKLFF; CDR3nt: TGTGCCAGCAGCAGGGACAGTGTGAATGAAAAACTGTTTTTT
abundance: NA; d_gene: TRBD1; v_gene: TRBV29-1; j_gene: TRBJ1-2; CDR3aa: CSAGQGGDYGYTF; CDR3nt: TGCAGCGCGGGACAGGGGGGTGACTATGGCTACACCTTC
abundance: NA; d_gene: NA; v_gene: TRBV11-2; j_gene: TRBJ1-2; CDR3aa: CASSSAGTDFKNYGYTF; CDR3nt: TGTGCCAGCAGCTCAGCAGGGACGGATTTTAAGAACTATGGCTACACCTTC
abundance: NA; d_gene: TRBD2; v_gene: TRBV4-1; j_gene: TRBJ2-1; CDR3aa: CASSQDLVRGDINNEQFF; CDR3nt: TGCGCCAGCAGCCAAGATCTCGTGCGGGGGGACATTAACAATGAGCAGTTCTTC
abundance: NA; d_gene: NA; v_gene: TRBV6-2/TRBV6-3; j_gene: TRBJ2-5; CDR3aa: CASSLLPETQYF; CDR3nt: TGTGCCAGCAGCCTATTACCAGAGACCCAGTACTTC
abundance: NA; d_gene: NA; v_gene: TRBV3-1/TRBV3-2; j_gene: TRBJ2-7; CDR3aa: CASSQEMGAEQYF; CDR3nt: TGTGCCAGCAGCCAAGAGATGGGGGCCGAGCAGTACTTC
abundance: NA; d_gene: NA; v_gene: TRBV29-1; j_gene: TRBJ2-1; CDR3aa: CSVTGDNYNEQFF; CDR3nt: TGCAGCGTTACCGGGGACAACTACAATGAGCAGTTCTTC
abundance: NA; d_gene: TRBD2; v_gene: TRBV5-1; j_gene: TRBJ2-1; CDR3aa: CASSFPRTSGGAYNEQFF; CDR3nt: TGCGCCAGCAGCTTCCCCCGGACTAGCGGGGGGGCCTACAATGAGCAGTTCTTC
abundance: NA; d_gene: NA; v_gene: TRBV11-3; j_gene: TRBJ2-3; CDR3aa: CASSLSGFSGDTQYF; CDR3nt: TGTGCCAGCAGCTTATCAGGGTTTAGTGGGGATACGCAGTATTTT
abundance: NA; d_gene: NA; v_gene: TRBV7-9; j_gene: TRBJ2-3; CDR3aa: CASGPGGGTDTQYF; CDR3nt: TGTGCCAGCGGACCCGGGGGAGGAACAGATACGCAGTATTTT
abundance: NA; d_gene: NA; v_gene: TRBV19; j_gene: TRBJ1-5; CDR3aa: CASSMVTYSNQPQHF; CDR3nt: TGTGCCAGTAGTATGGTTACATATAGCAATCAGCCCCAGCATTTT
abundance: NA; d_gene: TRBD1; v_gene: TRBV5-1; j_gene: TRBJ1-6; CDR3aa: CASSERTGEESPLHF; CDR3nt: TGCGCCAGCAGCGAAAGGACAGGGGAAGAATCACCCCTCCACTTT
abundance: NA; d_gene: TRBD1; v_gene: TRBV18; j_gene: TRBJ1-1; CDR3aa: CASSPLTGGAEAFF; CDR3nt: TGTGCCAGCTCACCTCTGACAGGGGGAGCTGAAGCTTTCTTT
abundance: NA; d_gene: NA; v_gene: TRBV20-1; j_gene: TRBJ2-1; CDR3aa: CSASVGEQFF; CDR3nt: TGCAGTGCTAGTGTAGGTGAGCAGTTCTTC
abundance: NA; d_gene: NA; v_gene: TRBV4-3; j_gene: TRBJ1-4; CDR3aa: CASSQEYHEKLFF; CDR3nt: TGCGCCAGCAGCCAAGAATACCATGAAAAACTGTTTTTT
abundance: few; d_gene: TRBD2; v_gene: TRBV6-1; j_gene: TRBJ2-2; CDR3aa: CASSEASGGTGELFF; CDR3nt: TGTGCCAGCAGTGAAGCTAGCGGGGGAACCGGGGAGCTGTTTTTT
abundance: NA; d_gene: NA; v_gene: TRBV6-6; j_gene: TRBJ1-5; CDR3aa: CASSYGWRGPNQPQHF; CDR3nt: TGTGCCAGCAGTTACGGATGGAGGGGACCCAATCAGCCCCAGCATTTT
abundance: NA; d_gene: NA; v_gene: TRBV7-8; j_gene: TRBJ2-5; CDR3aa: CASSSRLQETQYF; CDR3nt: TGTGCCAGCAGCTCCCGGCTCCAAGAGACCCAGTACTTC
abundance: NA; d_gene: NA; v_gene: TRBV9; j_gene: TRBJ2-3; CDR3aa: CASSGGASFTDTQYF; CDR3nt: TGTGCCAGCAGCGGAGGGGCTAGCTTCACAGATACGCAGTATTTT
abundance: NA; d_gene: NA; v_gene: TRBV5-5; j_gene: TRBJ2-7; CDR3aa: CASSFGELSYEQYF; CDR3nt: TGTGCCAGCAGCTTTGGGGAGCTCTCCTACGAGCAGTACTTC
abundance: NA; d_gene: NA; v_gene: TRBV6-1; j_gene: TRBJ2-2; CDR3aa: CASSEGNLWGAADGELFF; CDR3nt: TGTGCCAGCAGTGAAGGAAATCTCTGGGGGGCGGCGGACGGGGAGCTGTTTTTT
abundance: NA; d_gene: NA; v_gene: TRBV24-1; j_gene: TRBJ2-2; CDR3aa: CATSDRTAIGGELFF; CDR3nt: TGTGCCACCAGTGACAGAACAGCGATAGGAGGGGAGCTGTTTTTT
abundance: NA; d_gene: NA; v_gene: TRBV6-2/TRBV6-3; j_gene: TRBJ2-5; CDR3aa: CASSYEGFQETQYF; CDR3nt: TGTGCCAGCAGTTACGAAGGGTTCCAAGAGACCCAGTACTTC